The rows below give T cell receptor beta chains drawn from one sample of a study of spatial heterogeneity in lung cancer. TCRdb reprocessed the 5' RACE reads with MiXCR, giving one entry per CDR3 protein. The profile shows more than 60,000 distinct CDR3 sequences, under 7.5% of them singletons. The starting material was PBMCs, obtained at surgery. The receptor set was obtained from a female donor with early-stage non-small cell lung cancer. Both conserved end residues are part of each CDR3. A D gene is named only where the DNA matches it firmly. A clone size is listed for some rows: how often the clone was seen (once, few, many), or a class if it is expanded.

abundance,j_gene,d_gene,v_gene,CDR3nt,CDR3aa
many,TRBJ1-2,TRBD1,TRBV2,TGTGCCAGCAGTTACAGGGGGTTCTATGGCTACACCTTC,CASSYRGFYGYTF
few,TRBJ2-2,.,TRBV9,TGTGCCAGCAGCGTAGGAGGGGCGAGCACCGGGGAGCTGTTTTTT,CASSVGGASTGELFF
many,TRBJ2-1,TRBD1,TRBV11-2,TGTGCCAGCAGCGCCTCCGGGACAGGGGGCAGGAATGAGCAGTTCTTC,CASSASGTGGRNEQFF
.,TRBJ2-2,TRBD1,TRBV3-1,TGTGCCAGCAGCACGGACAGGGGGCCCGGGGAGCTGTTTTTT,CASSTDRGPGELFF
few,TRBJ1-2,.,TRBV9,TGTGCCAGCAGCGTAGAGGGGGACGTGAGAAATGGCTACACCTTC,CASSVEGDVRNGYTF
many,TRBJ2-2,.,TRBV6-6,TGTGCCAGCAGCCGAAGCGGCACCGGGGAGCTGTTTTTT,CASSRSGTGELFF
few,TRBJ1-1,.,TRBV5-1,TGCGCCAGCAACCCGGGACAACCGAACACTGAAGCTTTCTTT,CASNPGQPNTEAFF
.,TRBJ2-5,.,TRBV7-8,TGTGCCAGCAGCTTCCTAGGGGGTACCCAAGAGACCCAGTACTTC,CASSFLGGTQETQYF
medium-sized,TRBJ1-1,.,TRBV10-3,TGTGCCATCAGTGAAACAGGATTGAACACTGAAGCTTTCTTT,CAISETGLNTEAFF
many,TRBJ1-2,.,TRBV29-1,TGCAGCGCCACCCCGGGGGAAAGCTATGGCTACACCTTC,CSATPGESYGYTF
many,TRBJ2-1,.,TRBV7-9,TGTGCCAGCAGCCAGAGGGAGGACTCCTACAATGAGCAGTTCTTC,CASSQREDSYNEQFF
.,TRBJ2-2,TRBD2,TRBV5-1,TGCGCCAGCAGCTCCGACGCTAGCGGGAGAACCGGGGAGCTGTTTTTT,CASSSDASGRTGELFF
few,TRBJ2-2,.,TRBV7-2,TGTGCCAGCAGCTTCTCGCCGGGACGGGAGCTGTTTTTT,CASSFSPGRELFF
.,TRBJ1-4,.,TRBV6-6,TGTGCCAGCACTGGGCAGGATAATGAAAAACTGTTTTTT,CASTGQDNEKLFF
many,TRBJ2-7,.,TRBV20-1,TGCAGTGCTAACGGGGTGGAGCGCCACTACGAGCAGTACTTC,CSANGVERHYEQYF
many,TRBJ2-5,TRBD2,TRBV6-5,TGTGCCACCCAAGCGGGGTACCAAGAGACCCAGTACTTC,CATQAGYQETQYF
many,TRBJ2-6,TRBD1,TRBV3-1,TGTGCCAGCAGCCTTTACGGGACAGATCTCTCTGGGGCCAACGTCCTGACTTTC,CASSLYGTDLSGANVLTF
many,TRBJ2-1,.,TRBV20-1,TGCAGTGCTACCTACGGATCCTTCAATGAGCAGTTCTTC,CSATYGSFNEQFF
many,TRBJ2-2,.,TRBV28,TGTGCCAGCAGTTTCCCGTGGGGCGGTTTGAACACCGGGGAGCTGTTTTTT,CASSFPWGGLNTGELFF
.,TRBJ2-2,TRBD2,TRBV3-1,TGTGCCAGCAGCCAGGGACTAGCGAACACCGGGGAGCTGTTTTTT,CASSQGLANTGELFF
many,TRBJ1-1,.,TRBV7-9,TGTGCCAGCAGCTTATCGTCTTTGGGGACGGTGAACACTGAAGCTTTCTTT,CASSLSSLGTVNTEAFF
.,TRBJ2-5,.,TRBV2,TGTGCCAGCAGTGAAGTGGAAGAGACCCAGTACTTC,CASSEVEETQYF
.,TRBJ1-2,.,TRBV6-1,TGTGCCAGCAGTGACCCGACCCAATCGGTTAACTATGGCTACACCTTC,CASSDPTQSVNYGYTF
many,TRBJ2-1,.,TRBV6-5,TGTGCCAGCAGTCCTCCCGGAGGACGTCACAGTGAGCAGTTCTTC,CASSPPGGRHSEQFF
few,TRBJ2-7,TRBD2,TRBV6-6,TGTGCCAGCAACCCCTCCGGGACTAGCGGGAGATACGCCCCTTACGAGCAGTACTTC,CASNPSGTSGRYAPYEQYF
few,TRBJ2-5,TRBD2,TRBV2,TGTGCCAGCAAGGACGGGGGGGCGGTCGAGACCCAGTACTTC,CASKDGGAVETQYF
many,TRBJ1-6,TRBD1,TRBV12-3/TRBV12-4,TGTGCCAGCAGACTGGACAGGGAGTATTCACCCCTCCACTTT,CASRLDREYSPLHF
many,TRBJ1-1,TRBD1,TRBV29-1,TGCAGCGTTGTGTCAGGGGGGGGCACTGAAGCTTTCTTT,CSVVSGGGTEAFF
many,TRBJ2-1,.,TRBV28,TGTGCCAGCAGCCCCCCCGGACGGAATTACAATGAGCAGTTCTTC,CASSPPGRNYNEQFF
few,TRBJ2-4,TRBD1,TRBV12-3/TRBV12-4,TGTGCCAGCAGGATGACAGGGGAAAACATTCAGTACTTC,CASRMTGENIQYF
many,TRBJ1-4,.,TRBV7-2,TGTGCCAGCAGCTTGTCGACACTTCCAACTAATGAAAAACTGTTTTTT,CASSLSTLPTNEKLFF
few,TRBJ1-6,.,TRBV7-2,TGTGCCAGCAGCTGGGCGGACACGAATTCACCCCTCCACTTT,CASSWADTNSPLHF
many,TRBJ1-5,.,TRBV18,TGTGCCAGCTCACCAAACGGAGGTCTATATAGCAATCAGCCCCAGCATTTT,CASSPNGGLYSNQPQHF
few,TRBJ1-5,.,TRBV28,TGTGCCAGCGTCTCCCCCCGGGCGGGTCAGCCCCAGCATTTT,CASVSPRAGQPQHF
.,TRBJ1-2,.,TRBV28,TGTGCCGCCGGGCAGGGAGATGGCTACACCTTC,CAAGQGDGYTF
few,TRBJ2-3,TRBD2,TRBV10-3,TGTGCCATCAGTGGTGCTAGCGGAAACACAGATACGCAGTATTTT,CAISGASGNTDTQYF
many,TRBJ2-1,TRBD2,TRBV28,TGTGCCAGCAGGTCAGCGGGAGGGGCGTACAATGAGCAGTTCTTC,CASRSAGGAYNEQFF
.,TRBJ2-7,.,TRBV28,TGTGCCAGCAGTTTAAATGTCGCTTACGAGCAGTACTTC,CASSLNVAYEQYF
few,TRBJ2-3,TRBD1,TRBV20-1,TGCAGTGCTACGGGGACAGCGCAGTATTTT,CSATGTAQYF
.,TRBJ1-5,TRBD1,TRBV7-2,TGTGCCAGCAGTTACAACAGGGGGAATCAGCCCCAGCATTTT,CASSYNRGNQPQHF
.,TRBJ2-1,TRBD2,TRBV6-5,TGTGCCAGCAGTTACCAATCTGTTGGTAGCGGGAGGGAAAATGAGCAGTTCTTC,CASSYQSVGSGRENEQFF
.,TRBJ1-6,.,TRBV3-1,TGTGCCAGCAGCCAAGGGGAGGGGTATAATTCACCCCTCCACTTT,CASSQGEGYNSPLHF
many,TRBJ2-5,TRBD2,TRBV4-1,TGCGCCAGCAGCCTAGGACTAGCGACCGAGACCCAGTACTTC,CASSLGLATETQYF
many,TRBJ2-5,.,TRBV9,TGTGCCAGCAGCGTAGATCAAGGGGAAGAGACCCAGTACTTC,CASSVDQGEETQYF
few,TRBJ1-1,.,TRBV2,TGTGCCAGCAGTGAAGAGGTGAGATCCGAAGCTTTCTTT,CASSEEVRSEAFF
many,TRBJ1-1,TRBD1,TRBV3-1,TGTGCCAGCAGCCTAGGGACAGGGGACTTCATGAACACTGAAGCTTTCTTT,CASSLGTGDFMNTEAFF
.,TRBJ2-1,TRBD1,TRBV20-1,TGCAGTGCTATTCAGGGGACAGGGGTTGAGGAGCAGTTCTTC,CSAIQGTGVEEQFF
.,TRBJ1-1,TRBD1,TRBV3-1,TGTGCCAGCAGGATCCAGGGGGTGACTGAAGCTTTCTTT,CASRIQGVTEAFF
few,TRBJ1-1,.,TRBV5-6,TGTGCCAGCAGCCCCTACCCTACAGTGAACACTGAAGCTTTCTTT,CASSPYPTVNTEAFF
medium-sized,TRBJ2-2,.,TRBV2,TGTGCCAGCAGTATTACTGGGAACACCGGGGAGCTGTTTTTT,CASSITGNTGELFF